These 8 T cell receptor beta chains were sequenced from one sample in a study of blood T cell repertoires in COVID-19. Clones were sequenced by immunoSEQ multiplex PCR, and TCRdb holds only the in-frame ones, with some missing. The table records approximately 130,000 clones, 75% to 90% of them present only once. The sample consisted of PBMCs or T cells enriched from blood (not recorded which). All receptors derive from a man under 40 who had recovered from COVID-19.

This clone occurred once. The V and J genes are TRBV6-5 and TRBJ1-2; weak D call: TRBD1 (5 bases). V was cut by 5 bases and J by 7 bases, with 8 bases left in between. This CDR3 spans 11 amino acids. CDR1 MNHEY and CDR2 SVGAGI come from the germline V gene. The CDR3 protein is CASSTGVGYTF. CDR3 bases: TGTGCCAGCAGTACGGGGGTTGGCTACACCTTC.

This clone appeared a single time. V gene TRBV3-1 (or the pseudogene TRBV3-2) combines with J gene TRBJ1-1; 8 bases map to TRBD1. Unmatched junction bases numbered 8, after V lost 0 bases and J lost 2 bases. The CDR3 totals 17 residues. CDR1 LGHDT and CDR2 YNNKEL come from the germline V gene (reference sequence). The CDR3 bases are TGTGCCAGCAGCCAAGATGGGACAGGACCTCTTAACACTGAAGCTTTCTTT. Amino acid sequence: CASSQDGTGPLNTEAFF.

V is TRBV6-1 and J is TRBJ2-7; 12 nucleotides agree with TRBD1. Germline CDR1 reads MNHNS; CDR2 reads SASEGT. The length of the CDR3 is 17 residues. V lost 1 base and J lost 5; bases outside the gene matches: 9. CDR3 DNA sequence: TGTGCCAGCAGTGAAGTTCATGGGACAGGGGGCTTCAACGAGCAGTACGTC. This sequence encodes CASSEVHGTGGFNEQYV.

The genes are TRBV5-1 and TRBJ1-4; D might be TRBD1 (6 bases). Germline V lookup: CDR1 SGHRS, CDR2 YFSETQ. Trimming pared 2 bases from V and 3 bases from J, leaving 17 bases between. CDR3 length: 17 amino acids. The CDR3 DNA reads TGCGCCAGCAGCTTTGATCCTCAGGGGTTGGCTAATGAAAAACTGTTTTTT. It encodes CASSFDPQGLANEKLFF.

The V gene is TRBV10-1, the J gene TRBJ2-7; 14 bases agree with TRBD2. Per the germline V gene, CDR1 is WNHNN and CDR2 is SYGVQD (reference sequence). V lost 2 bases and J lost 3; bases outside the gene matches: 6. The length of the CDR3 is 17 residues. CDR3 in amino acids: CASSESPGTSGGYEQYF. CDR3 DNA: TGCGCCAGCAGTGAGAGCCCCGGGACTAGCGGGGGCTACGAGCAGTACTTC.

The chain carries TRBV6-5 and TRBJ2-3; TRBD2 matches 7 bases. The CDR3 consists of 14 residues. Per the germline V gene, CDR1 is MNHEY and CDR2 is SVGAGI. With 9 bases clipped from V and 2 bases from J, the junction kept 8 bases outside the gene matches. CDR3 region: CASTTSPTTDTQYF. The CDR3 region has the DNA TGTGCCAGTACGACTAGCCCCACCACAGATACGCAGTATTTT.

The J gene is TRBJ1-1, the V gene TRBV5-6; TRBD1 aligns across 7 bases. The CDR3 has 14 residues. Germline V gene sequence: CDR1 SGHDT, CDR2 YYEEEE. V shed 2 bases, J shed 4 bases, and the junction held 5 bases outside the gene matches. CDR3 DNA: TGTGCCAGCAGCTTTAGGGGGCTGAGCACTGAAGCTTTCTTT. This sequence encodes CASSFRGLSTEAFF.

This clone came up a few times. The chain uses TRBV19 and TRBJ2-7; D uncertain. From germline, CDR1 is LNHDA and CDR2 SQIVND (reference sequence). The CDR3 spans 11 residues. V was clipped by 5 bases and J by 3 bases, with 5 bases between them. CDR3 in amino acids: CASSPDYEQYF. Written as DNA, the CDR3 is TGTGCCAGTAGTCCAGACTACGAGCAGTACTTC.